What follows are 30 T cell receptor beta chains derived from one specimen sequenced in a study of T cell responses to AZD1222 COVID-19 vaccine. TCRdb's copy holds only in-frame clones and misses some; the assay was immunoSEQ multiplex PCR. The table shows approximately 92,000 clones, with approximately 91% occurring only once. Sequencing was performed on peripheral blood, taken on day 0 of AZD1222 vaccination. The receptors were sampled from an adult in good health.

This chain links TRBV4-3 with TRBJ2-7, with a possible D match to TRBD2 (5 bases). The CDR3 sequence is 14 residues long. The V gene's germline CDR1 is LGHNA and CDR2 YSLEER. Between the trimmed V and J ends, which lost 3 bases and 6 bases, there was a span of 15 bases. CDR3 protein: CASSHTLEGLEQYF. The CDR3 nucleotides are TGCGCCAGCAGCCACACTTTAGAGGGTCTCGAGCAGTACTTC.

This rearrangement joins TRBV7-2 to TRBJ1-2; 8 bases agree with TRBD1. This CDR3 comprises 16 residues. V shed 5 bases and J 0 bases; nucleotides not matched to a gene: 8. Germline-derived CDR1 and CDR2 are SGHTA and FQGNSA. The CDR3 region is CASSPGRGQANYGYTF. For the CDR3, the DNA is TGTGCCAGCAGCCCAGGAAGGGGACAGGCTAACTATGGCTACACCTTC. The full variable domain, in which reference TRBV7-2 and TRBJ1-2 provide the parts outside the CDR3, is GAGVSQSPSNKVTEKGKDVELRCDPISGHTALYWYRQSLGQGLEFLIYFQGNSAPDKSGLPSDRFSAERTGGSVSTLTIQRTQQEDSAVYLCASSPGRGQANYGYTFGSGTRLTVV.

Concerning this clone: A junction boundary mismatches the germline segment, possibly from a read error. The chain links TRBV9 to TRBJ1-1; 8 nucleotides agree with TRBD1. CDR1 is SGDLS and CDR2 is YYNGEE in the germline V gene. This CDR3 region has 18 residues. CDR3 sequence reads: CAPRVGGAGGPMNTEAFF. The CDR3 DNA follows: TGCGCCCCCCGCGTCGGGGGGGCAGGGGGCCCGATGAACACTGAAGCTTTCTTT.

V and J are TRBV25-1 and TRBJ1-2; D not certain. Germline V gene sequence: CDR1 MGHDK, CDR2 SYGVNS. The ends were cut back, 3 bases at V and 1 base at J, with 0 bases in the middle. This CDR3 region has 11 residues. The CDR3 is CASSDNYGYTF. The CDR3 nucleotides are TGTGCCAGCAGTGATAACTATGGCTACACCTTC.

The chain couples TRBV30 to TRBJ1-5; 12 bases align to TRBD1. Germline-derived CDR1 and CDR2 are GTSNPN and SVGIG (reference sequence). Trimming took 0 bases from V and 2 from J; bases not matched to a gene: 8. The CDR3 extends over 18 amino acids. Here the CDR3 reads CAWSVTGTGGAGNQPQHF. The CDR3 DNA is TGTGCCTGGAGTGTAACCGGGACAGGGGGCGCGGGCAATCAGCCCCAGCATTTT. Full variable domain (outside the CDR3, taken from reference TRBV30 and TRBJ1-5): SQTIHQWPATLVQPVGSPLSLECTVEGTSNPNLYWYRQAAGRGLQLLFYSVGIGQISSEVPQNLSASRPQDRQFILSSKKLLLSDSGFYLCAWSVTGTGGAGNQPQHFGDGTRLSIL.

This clone has a single count. The gene calls are TRBV5-1 and TRBJ1-6; 10 positions agree with TRBD1. The CDR3 extends over 19 amino acids. J gave up 7 bases and V 0 bases, and 13 bases lay outside the gene matches. Germline CDR1 reads SGHRS; CDR2 reads YFSETQ. The CDR3 sequence: CASSLEGQGMYSGNSPLHF. The CDR3 DNA is TGCGCCAGCAGCTTGGAGGGACAGGGGATGTACTCGGGGAATTCACCCCTCCACTTT.

The chain joins TRBV7-9 to TRBJ1-4; TRBD1 might be the D (5 bases). Trimming shortened V by 5 bases and J by 8 bases, and 12 bases separated the two germline ends. The CDR3 contains 13 residues. Germline V gene data show CDR1 as SEHNR and CDR2 as FQNEAQ (reference sequence). This CDR3 reads CASSLPGVEKLFF. The DNA for the CDR3 is TGTGCCAGCAGCCTACCGGGGGTGGAAAAACTGTTTTTT.

The CDR3 loop is CASSQGQNTEAFF. CDR3 coding DNA: TGTGCCAGCAGCCAAGGGCAGAACACTGAAGCTTTCTTT. V gene TRBV3-1 (or the pseudogene TRBV3-2) combines with J gene TRBJ1-1; no reliable D call. This CDR3 is 13 amino acids long. Germline CDR1 LGHDT, CDR2 YNNKEL (reference sequence). V was pared by 1 base and J by 1 base, with 4 bases between.

In this sample, this clone turned up once. This chain connects TRBV29-1 to TRBJ1-2; no reliable D call. CDR1 is SQVTM and CDR2 is ANQGSEA in the germline V gene. V lost 4 bases to trimming and J lost 9 bases, with 12 bases between them. CDR3 length: 11 residues. CDR3: CSVVEEMSYTF. The CDR3 DNA follows: TGCAGCGTTGTGGAGGAAATGAGCTACACCTTC.

V is TRBV10-1 and J is TRBJ1-2; 7 bases align to TRBD1. The CDR3 loop spans 15 amino acids. CDR1 is WNHNN and CDR2 is SYGVQD in the germline V gene (reference sequence). Trimming took 5 bases from V and 2 from J; bases not matched to a gene: 8. CDR3 in DNA: TGCGCCAGCAGTACCAACAGGGGCCCCAACTATGGCTACACCTTC. This translates into CASSTNRGPNYGYTF.

The chain joins TRBV3-1 (or the pseudogene TRBV3-2) to TRBJ1-2, with D hard to call. CDR3 size: 13 residues. The germline V gene has CDR1 LGHDT and CDR2 YNNKEL (reference sequence). The V and J ends lost 2 bases and 1 base respectively, with 5 bases between them. Here the CDR3 reads CASSQSLNYGYTF. CDR3 coding DNA: TGTGCCAGCAGCCAATCCCTTAACTATGGCTACACCTTC.

The chain has TRBV28 and TRBJ2-5; 9 bases match TRBD1. CDR1 and CDR2 from the germline V gene are MDHEN and SYDVKM. CDR3 length: 16 residues. V shed 4 bases, J shed 6 bases, and the junction held 12 bases outside the gene matches. The CDR3 loop reads CASSSPTGGGGQTQYF. The CDR3 DNA reads TGTGCCAGCAGTTCACCAACAGGGGGCGGAGGACAGACCCAGTACTTC.

This sequence joins TRBV6-5 and TRBJ1-1; possibly TRBD1 for D (5 bases). Germline V gene sequence: CDR1 MNHEY, CDR2 SVGAGI. Trimming took off 2 bases at V and 1 base at J, with 14 bases between the two ends. CDR3 length: 16 amino acids. The CDR3 bases are TGTGCCAGCAGTTACGTTGGGGGGACCCCGAACACTGAAGCTTTCTTT. Translation: CASSYVGGTPNTEAFF.

The CDR3 spells CASSILAGSYNEQFF. The CDR3 DNA follows: TGTGCCAGCAGCATACTAGCGGGTTCCTACAATGAGCAGTTCTTC. V is TRBV9 and J is TRBJ2-1; 9 nucleotides align to TRBD2. CDR3 length: 15 amino acids. The ends lost 4 bases at V and 1 base at J; junction bases unmatched: 3. Germline-derived CDR1 and CDR2 are SGDLS and YYNGEE.

The CDR3 DNA is TGTGCCAGCTCACCACCGGGACAGGGAGGGTATGGCTACACCTTC. It is translated as CASSPPGQGGYGYTF. The chain carries TRBV18 and TRBJ1-2; TRBD1 matches 9 bases. Germline CDR1 reads KGHSH; CDR2 reads LQKENI. The CDR3 spans 15 residues. J was trimmed by 5 bases and V by 0 bases; bases with no gene match: 4.

The chain carries TRBV7-8 and TRBJ2-5; D not resolved. This CDR3 has 14 amino acids. In germline, CDR1 is SGHVS, CDR2 FQNEAQ. Trimming pared 4 bases from V and 5 bases from J, leaving 14 bases between. CDR3 coding DNA: TGTGCCAGCAGCTACCCCGAGACGAGGGAGACCCAGTACTTC. Translation: CASSYPETRETQYF.

A word on this clone: The same CDR3 can be traced to other DNA sequences in this sample. CDR3 in amino acids: CASSPLGSGNTIYF. The CDR3 DNA follows: TGTGCCAGCAGCCCCCTGGGTAGTGGAAACACCATATATTTT. The chain joins TRBV4-2 to TRBJ1-3; D remains unclear. This CDR3 comprises 14 residues. The ends were cut back, 4 bases at V and 3 bases at J, with 10 bases in the middle. CDR1 is LGHNA and CDR2 is YNFKEQ in the germline V gene.

This clone was recorded once. The J gene is TRBJ2-7, the V gene TRBV7-9; TRBD2 matches at 8 bases. CDR3 length equals 11 residues. In germline, CDR1 is SEHNR, CDR2 FQNEAQ (reference sequence). With V trimmed by 8 bases and J by 7 bases, 4 bases remained unmatched. Written as DNA, the CDR3 is TGTGCCAGCGGGACTAGGTATGAGCAGTACTTC. Its protein is CASGTRYEQYF.

V gene TRBV7-9 combines with J gene TRBJ2-2, with 12 bases identical to TRBD1. CDR1 SEHNR and CDR2 FQNEAQ come from the germline V gene (reference sequence). V lost 8 bases and J lost 0; bases outside the gene matches: 4. The CDR3 totals 16 residues. The CDR3 sequence is CASGGQGAANTGELFF. In DNA, the CDR3 is TGTGCCAGCGGGGGACAGGGGGCCGCGAACACCGGGGAGCTGTTTTTT.

The rearrangement uses TRBV6-5 and TRBJ1-5, with D unresolved. CDR1 and CDR2 from the germline V gene are MNHEY and SVGAGI. The V end lost 7 bases, the J end lost 4 bases, and 14 bases lay between the germline ends. This CDR3 region has 14 residues. This chain's CDR3 is CASTRELGNQPQHF. DNA of the CDR3: TGTGCCAGCACAAGGGAATTAGGAAATCAGCCCCAGCATTTT.

The chain combines TRBV14 with TRBJ1-2, with D possibly TRBD1 on 5 matching bases. Looked up from germline, CDR1 is SGHDN and CDR2 is FVKESK. The CDR3 covers 14 residues. V lost 4 bases to trimming and J lost 5 bases, with 14 bases between them. The CDR3, as DNA: TGTGCCAGCAGCCTCGGGACCTGGGGATATGGCTACACCTTC. Amino acids: CASSLGTWGYGYTF.

The rearrangement links TRBV4-3 to TRBJ1-2, with TRBD1 matching 8 bases. Unmatched junction bases numbered 6, after V lost 2 bases and J lost 1 base. The germline V gene encodes CDR1 LGHNA and CDR2 YSLEER. The CDR3 is 16 amino acids. The CDR3 bases are TGCGCCAGCAGCCAAAGTGAACAGGGGGTTAACTATGGCTACACCTTC. It codes for CASSQSEQGVNYGYTF.

The V and J genes are TRBV6-2 or TRBV6-3 and TRBJ2-5; TRBD1 matches at 7 bases. Trimming cost V 6 bases and J 6 bases; bases outside gene matches: 10. Germline CDR1 and CDR2: MNHEY and SVGEGT. The CDR3 is made up of 14 amino acids. CDR3 loop: CASSRTGVKKTQYF. The DNA for the CDR3 is TGTGCCAGCAGCCGCACAGGGGTCAAAAAGACCCAGTACTTC.

The chain employs TRBV6-5 and TRBJ1-4; TRBD1 might be the D (6 bases). This CDR3 is built from 16 residues. With 0 bases removed from V and 10 bases from J, the gap between germline ends came to 18 bases. Germline loops: CDR1 MNHEY, CDR2 SVGAGI. For the CDR3, the DNA is TGTGCCAGCAGTTACTCGCTTAGGGGGGATCGGGGAAAACTGTTTTTT. Protein sequence: CASSYSLRGDRGKLFF.

J is TRBJ1-5 and V is TRBV2; 8 nucleotides agree with TRBD1. CDR1 is SNHLY, CDR2 FYNNEI, per germline. This CDR3 is built from 14 residues. V dropped 3 bases and J dropped 6; count of bases not matched to a gene: 4. CDR3 amino acids: CASSEGQEVQPQHF. Written as DNA, the CDR3 is TGTGCCAGCAGTGAGGGACAGGAGGTTCAGCCCCAGCATTTT.

V gene TRBV19 combines with J gene TRBJ1-2, with D uncertain. V lost 3 bases, J lost 4 bases, and 12 bases lay in between. The germline gives CDR1 LNHDA, CDR2 SQIVND (reference sequence). The CDR3 loop spans 14 amino acids. CDR3 sequence reads: CASSISGFFYGYTF. Written as DNA, the CDR3 is TGTGCCAGTAGTATTTCGGGGTTCTTCTATGGCTACACCTTC. The entire variable domain, with the rest obtained from reference TRBV19 and TRBJ1-2, is as follows: DGGITQSPKYLFRKEGQNVTLSCEQNLNHDAMYWYRQDPGQGLRLIYYSQIVNDFQKGDIAEGYSVSREKKESFPLTVTSAQKNPTAFYLCASSISGFFYGYTFGSGTRLTVV.

This clone was seen once. The rearrangement uses TRBV19 and TRBJ1-1; 7 bases line up with TRBD1. The CDR3 consists of 16 residues. The V segment lost 5 bases and the J segment 8 bases; nucleotides outside the gene matches: 17. In germline, CDR1 is LNHDA, CDR2 SQIVND (reference sequence). The DNA of the CDR3 is TGTGCCAGTAGTGGTCGTTGGGGACAGTCTTCGGGAGAAGCTTTCTTT. This gives the protein CASSGRWGQSSGEAFF.

The chain combines TRBV6-5 with TRBJ1-5; D uncertain. This CDR3 spans 13 amino acids. From germline, CDR1 is MNHEY and CDR2 SVGAGI. Trimming shortened V by 7 bases and J by 4 bases, and 11 bases separated the two germline ends. CDR3 sequence (DNA): TGTGCCAGCATTCAGACGGGGAATCAGCCCCAGCATTTT. It encodes CASIQTGNQPQHF.

The J gene is TRBJ2-5, the V gene TRBV10-2, with D perhaps TRBD1 (6 bases). The CDR3 is 16 amino acids. V lost 3 bases and J 5 bases, leaving 19 bases between the germline ends. Germline V gene lookup returns CDR1 WSHSY and CDR2 SAAADI. CDR3 nucleotides: TGCGCCAGCAGTGAAGACAGGTTTGCTGGGGAGGAGACCCAGTACTTC. It encodes CASSEDRFAGEETQYF.

This clone was observed a handful of times. The chain combines TRBV19 with TRBJ1-2; TRBD1 agrees at 11 bases. V lost 7 bases to trimming and J lost 4 bases; unmatched junction nucleotides: 26. The CDR3 covers 21 residues. From germline, CDR1 is LNHDA and CDR2 SQIVND (reference sequence). This CDR3 is CASTPGWTGGQKGFTSYGYTF. The DNA for the CDR3 is TGTGCCAGTACCCCGGGGTGGACAGGGGGCCAGAAGGGTTTTACGAGCTATGGCTACACCTTC.